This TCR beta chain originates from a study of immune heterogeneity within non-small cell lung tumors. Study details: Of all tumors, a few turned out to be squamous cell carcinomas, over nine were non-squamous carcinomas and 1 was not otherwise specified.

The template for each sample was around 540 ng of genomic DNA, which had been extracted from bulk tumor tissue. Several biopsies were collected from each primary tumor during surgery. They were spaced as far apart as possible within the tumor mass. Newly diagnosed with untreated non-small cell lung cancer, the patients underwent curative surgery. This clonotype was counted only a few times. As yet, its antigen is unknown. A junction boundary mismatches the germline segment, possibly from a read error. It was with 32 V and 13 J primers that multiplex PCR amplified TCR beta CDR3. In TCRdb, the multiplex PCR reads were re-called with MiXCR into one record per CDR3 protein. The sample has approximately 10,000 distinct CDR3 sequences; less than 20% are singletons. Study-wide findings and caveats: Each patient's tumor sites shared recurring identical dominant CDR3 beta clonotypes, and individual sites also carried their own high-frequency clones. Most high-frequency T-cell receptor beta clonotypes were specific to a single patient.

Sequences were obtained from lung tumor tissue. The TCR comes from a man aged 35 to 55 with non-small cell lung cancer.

The CDR3 DNA reads as TGTGCCAGCAGTCAAGTAGGGCGGGGGACCGGGGAGCTGTTTTTT. Amino acids: CASSQVGRGTGELFF. The chain uses TRBV3-1 and TRBJ2-2; 7 nucleotides match TRBD2. The CDR3 covers 15 residues. In germline, CDR1 is LGHDT, CDR2 YNNKEL (reference sequence).